Below, one T cell receptor beta chain is given with its context. The V gene's germline CDR1 is SGHVS and CDR2 FNYEAQ. The CDR3 contains 18 residues. The V end was cut by 1 base, the J end by 1 base, with 20 bases between. The sample is drawn from a study of blood T cells in healthy people across ages. Primed by a sample-barcoded 5' primer and a J-beta primer mix, a second PCR proceeded for roughly 6 to 12 cycles. TCRdb passed the 5' RACE reads through MiXCR, listing each CDR3 protein once. The sample consists of about 1.5 million distinct CDR3 sequences, about 40% of them appearing once. Sequences were obtained from blood. The V and J genes are TRBV7-6 and TRBJ2-7, with D possibly called TRBD1 or TRBD2 (5 bases each). The TCR originated in a woman between 18 and 29 years old in good health. The CDR3 sequence: CASSLERSTGRASYEQYF. The CDR3 nucleotides read TGTGCCAGCAGCTTAGAACGTAGTACGGGACGGGCATCCTACGAGCAGTACTTC.